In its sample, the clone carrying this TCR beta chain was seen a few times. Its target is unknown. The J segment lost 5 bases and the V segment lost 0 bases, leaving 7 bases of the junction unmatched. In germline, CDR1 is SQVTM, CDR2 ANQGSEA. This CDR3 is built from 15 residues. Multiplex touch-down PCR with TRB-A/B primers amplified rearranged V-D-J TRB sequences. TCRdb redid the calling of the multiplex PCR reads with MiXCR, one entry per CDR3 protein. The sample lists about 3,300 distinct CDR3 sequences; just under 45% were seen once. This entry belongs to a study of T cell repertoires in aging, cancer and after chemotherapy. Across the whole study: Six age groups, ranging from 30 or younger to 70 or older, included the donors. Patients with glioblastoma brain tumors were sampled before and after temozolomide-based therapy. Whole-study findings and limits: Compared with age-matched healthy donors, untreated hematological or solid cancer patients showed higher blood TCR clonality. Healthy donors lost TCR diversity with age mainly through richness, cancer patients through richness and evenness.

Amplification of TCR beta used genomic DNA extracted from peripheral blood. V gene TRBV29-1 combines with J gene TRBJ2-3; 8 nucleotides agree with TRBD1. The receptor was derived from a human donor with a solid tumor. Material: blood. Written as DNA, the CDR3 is TGCAGCGTTGAAGAGAGACAGGGGCTTCGAGATACGCAGTATTTT. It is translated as CSVEERQGLRDTQYF.